A single sample is the source of the 28 T cell receptor beta chains below, sequenced in a study of blood T cell repertoires in COVID-19. TCRdb keeps only in-frame clones here, not all; method: immunoSEQ multiplex PCR. The sample lists about 59,000 clones, approximately 79% occurring once. Input material: peripheral blood. The receptors derive from a woman between 70 and 85 years old with acute or convalescent COVID-19.

This chain connects TRBV10-2 to TRBJ2-5; 13 bases are shared with TRBD2. V was clipped by 4 bases and J by 2 bases; unmatched bases: 4. CDR3 length equals 16 residues. Germline V gives CDR1 WSHSY, CDR2 SAAADI. This chain's CDR3 is CASSGLTSGGQETQYF. CDR3 DNA sequence: TGCGCCAGCAGTGGGCTGACTAGCGGGGGGCAAGAGACCCAGTACTTC.

This chain links TRBV19 with TRBJ2-2; the D is unclear. Between the trimmed V and J ends, which lost 1 base and 4 bases, there was a span of 10 bases. The CDR3 loop spans 15 amino acids. CDR1 is LNHDA and CDR2 is SQIVND in the germline V gene (reference sequence). CDR3 in DNA: TGTGCCAGTAGTATAGTCGGGTTGGGCACCGGGGAGCTGTTTTTT. Protein: CASSIVGLGTGELFF.

The chain carries TRBV3-1 (or the pseudogene TRBV3-2) and TRBJ1-2; 8 bases agree with TRBD1. The CDR3 consists of 17 residues. With 5 bases clipped from V and 7 bases from J, the junction kept 18 bases outside the gene matches. Germline V gene sequence: CDR1 LGHDT, CDR2 YNNKEL (reference sequence). CDR3 amino acids: CASSYLLGTGGRRGYTF. The CDR3 DNA is TGTGCCAGCAGCTACCTTCTTGGGACAGGCGGGCGGCGTGGCTACACCTTC.

V gene TRBV6-5 combines with J gene TRBJ2-1; 7 bases fit TRBD2. Trimming cost V 6 bases and J 7 bases; bases outside gene matches: 9. Germline CDR1 reads MNHEY; CDR2 reads SVGAGI. The CDR3 totals 14 residues. CDR3 DNA: TGTGCCAGCAGGGACACGGGGGGTAGGAATGAGCAGTTCTTC. Translating gives CASRDTGGRNEQFF.

J is TRBJ1-3 and V is TRBV2, with 8 bases lining up with TRBD1. Germline-derived CDR1 and CDR2 are SNHLY and FYNNEI. The CDR3 has 15 amino acids. J lost 2 bases, V lost 7 bases, and 7 bases had no gene match. CDR3 bases: TGTGCCAGCAAAGAGCAGGGGGCCCCTGGAAACACCATATATTTT. As protein: CASKEQGAPGNTIYF.

This chain uses TRBV6-6 with TRBJ1-2; D may be TRBD1 (6 bases). The V and J ends lost 7 bases and 3 bases respectively, with 15 bases between them. The CDR3 consists of 14 residues. From germline, CDR1 is MNHNY and CDR2 SVGAGI (reference sequence). CDR3 residues: CASTSRWTDYGYTF. The CDR3 nucleotides read TGTGCCAGCACCTCAAGGTGGACAGACTATGGCTACACCTTC.

Of note for this clone: The junction and the germline gene differ at one end; a read error may be behind it. The chain links TRBV28 to TRBJ1-6; 7 bases map to TRBD1. The CDR3 runs to 14 residues. CDR1 MDHEN and CDR2 SYDVKM come from the germline V gene. CDR3 coding DNA: TGTGCCAGCAGGCGGACAGGCTATGATTCACCCCTCCACTTT. Protein: CASRRTGYDSPLHF.

The CDR3 sequence is CASSYPYGDIRQETQYF. The DNA of the CDR3 is TGTGCCAGCAGTTACCCTTATGGGGACATCCGGCAAGAGACCCAGTACTTC. This chain uses TRBV28 with TRBJ2-5, with a tentative D call TRBD1 (6 bases). This CDR3 spans 17 amino acids. V shed 4 bases and J shed 2 bases, with 20 bases lying between them. Germline V CDR1 and CDR2: MDHEN, SYDVKM.

This chain connects TRBV19 to TRBJ1-2, with 8 bases aligning to TRBD1. Losses at the gene ends were 4 bases for V and 8 bases for J; bases not matched to a gene: 12. Germline-derived CDR1 and CDR2 are LNHDA and SQIVND (reference sequence). CDR3 length equals 15 residues. CDR3 region: CASSTSGTGPLGYTF. Here the CDR3 DNA reads TGTGCCAGTAGTACATCCGGGACAGGACCCTTGGGCTACACCTTC.

This clone occurred once. The CDR3 sequence: CASSGGMGRGIDEQYF. The CDR3 DNA sequence: TGTGCCAGCAGTGGCGGAATGGGGAGGGGGATCGACGAGCAGTACTTC. This chain joins TRBV28 and TRBJ2-7; D might be TRBD2 (7 bases). Germline V gene data show CDR1 as MDHEN and CDR2 as SYDVKM. The CDR3 consists of 16 residues. Deletions cut 5 bases from V and 5 bases from J, with 22 bases between.

The chain uses TRBV28 and TRBJ2-1; 9 positions match TRBD2. V shed 6 bases and J 7 bases; nucleotides not matched to a gene: 4. The CDR3 totals 13 residues. Germline CDR1 is MDHEN and CDR2 is SYDVKM. CDR3: CASSSGLANEQFF. CDR3 sequence (DNA): TGTGCCAGCAGCTCGGGACTAGCTAATGAGCAGTTCTTC. The complete variable domain, with remaining parts taken from reference TRBV28 and TRBJ2-1, reads DVKVTQSSRYLVKRTGEKVFLECVQDMDHENMFWYRQDPGLGLRLIYFSYDVKMKEKGDIPEGYSVSREKKERFSLILESASTNQTSMYLCASSSGLANEQFFGPGTRLTVL.

This clone was counted a few times. V and J are TRBV28 and TRBJ2-7; the match to TRBD1 covers 11 bases. Unmatched junction bases numbered 10, after V lost 8 bases and J lost 1 base. Germline V gene data show CDR1 as MDHEN and CDR2 as SYDVKM. The CDR3 consists of 16 residues. The CDR3: CASDGQGTGGSYEQYF. CDR3 sequence (DNA): TGTGCCAGCGATGGACAAGGGACAGGGGGTTCCTACGAGCAGTACTTC.

The rearrangement uses TRBV7-9 and TRBJ2-3; perhaps TRBD2 as D (6 bases). This CDR3 spans 16 amino acids. V gave up 4 bases and J gave up 0 bases, with 14 bases separating them. Germline V gene lookup returns CDR1 SEHNR and CDR2 FQNEAQ (reference sequence). In DNA, the CDR3 is TGTGCCAGCAGCTCCGGGGCGGGGCTTAGCACAGATACGCAGTATTTT. As protein: CASSSGAGLSTDTQYF.

This chain links TRBV7-9 with TRBJ2-3; D is perhaps TRBD1 (6 bases). V dropped 0 bases and J dropped 2 bases, with 9 bases sitting between them. The CDR3 has 15 amino acids. Germline V CDR1 and CDR2: SEHNR, FQNEAQ (reference sequence). CDR3 in amino acids: CASSLATGSTDTQYF. The CDR3 DNA is TGTGCCAGCAGCTTAGCGACAGGTTCCACAGATACGCAGTATTTT.

V usage is TRBV12-3 or TRBV12-4 and J usage is TRBJ2-2; 7 bases match TRBD1. This CDR3 is built from 12 residues. The ends lost 10 bases at V and 7 bases at J; junction bases unmatched: 6. The CDR3 loop is CATQTGLGELFF. The CDR3 nucleotides are TGTGCCACACAGACAGGGCTCGGGGAGCTGTTTTTT.

The chain uses TRBV7-2 and TRBJ2-1, with 12 bases fitting TRBD2. The CDR3 sequence is 15 residues long. Per the germline V gene, CDR1 is SGHTA and CDR2 is FQGNSA. The V and J ends lost 4 bases and 10 bases, in that order; junction bases with no gene match: 8. CDR3 amino acids: CASSSLAGGPGEQFF. The CDR3 DNA reads TGTGCCAGCAGCTCTCTAGCGGGGGGGCCAGGAGAGCAGTTCTTC.

The chain recombines TRBV6-2 or TRBV6-3 with TRBJ1-4; D ambiguous. Germline-derived CDR1 and CDR2 are MNHEY and SVGEGT. This CDR3 contains 16 residues. V was shortened by 2 bases and J by 7 bases, with 17 bases between the two germline ends. CDR3 DNA: TGTGCCAGCAGTTACGGTCTTGGCGGACTTGTTGAAAAACTGTTTTTT. Its protein product is CASSYGLGGLVEKLFF.

The chain uses TRBV9 and TRBJ2-3; D is perhaps TRBD2 (6 bases). The V end was cut by 4 bases, the J end by 5 bases, with 14 bases between. Looked up from germline, CDR1 is SGDLS and CDR2 is YYNGEE. The CDR3 is made up of 14 amino acids. The CDR3 sequence is CASSPRLDVDTQYF. The CDR3 nucleotides read TGTGCCAGCAGCCCACGACTAGATGTAGATACGCAGTATTTT. Using reference TRBV9 and TRBJ2-3 for the parts outside the CDR3, the full variable domain is DSGVTQTPKHLITATGQRVTLRCSPRSGDLSVYWYQQSLDQGLQFLIQYYNGEERAKGNILERFSAQQFPDLHSELNLSSLELGDSALYFCASSPRLDVDTQYFGPGTRLTVL.

This clone was detected only once. Its ends do not fully match the called genes, so a read error is possible. The chain recombines TRBV7-8 with TRBJ1-5; 8 nucleotides align to TRBD1. The CDR3 loop spans 15 amino acids. CDR1 SGHVS and CDR2 FQNEAQ come from the germline V gene. CDR3 nucleotide sequence: TGTGCCAGCAGCCCACAGGACAGGGCAAATCCGCCCCAGCATTTT. Protein product: CASSPQDRANPPQHF.

The chain employs TRBV6-5 and TRBJ1-1; 10 nucleotides match TRBD1. V shed 4 bases and J 6 bases; nucleotides not matched to a gene: 11. CDR1 MNHEY and CDR2 SVGAGI come from the germline V gene. The CDR3 sequence is 16 residues long. CDR3 protein: CASSSSRQGAVAEAFF. The CDR3 DNA reads TGTGCCAGCAGTTCCTCCAGACAGGGGGCAGTTGCTGAAGCTTTCTTT.

This clone was seen only a few times. The chain couples TRBV2 to TRBJ2-5; D perhaps matches TRBD1 (6 bases). V lost 7 bases to trimming and J lost 2 bases, with 20 bases between them. Germline V lookup: CDR1 SNHLY, CDR2 FYNNEI. The CDR3 length is 16 residues. The DNA for the CDR3 is TGTGCCAGCACCCGAATAAATTGGGACACACAAGAGACCCAGTACTTC. As protein: CASTRINWDTQETQYF.

V gene TRBV27 combines with J gene TRBJ1-4; 8 nucleotides match TRBD1. The CDR3 is 14 residues long. Trimming removed 8 bases from V and 13 bases from J; junction bases left unmatched: 15. CDR1 and CDR2 from the germline V gene are MNHEY and SMNVEV (reference sequence). The DNA of the CDR3 is TGTGCCAGCCGCGGGCAGGGGGCACCCGGCGGACTGTTTTTT. The encoded protein is CASRGQGAPGGLFF.

This clone was observed a few times. V and J are TRBV20-1 and TRBJ2-5; D perhaps matches TRBD2 (6 bases). This CDR3 region has 11 residues. Germline V CDR1 and CDR2: DFQATT, SNEGSKA (reference sequence). V was trimmed by 6 bases and J by 4 bases, leaving 9 bases between them. CDR3 loop: CSATRGETQYF. CDR3 bases: TGCAGTGCGACTAGGGGAGAGACCCAGTACTTC.

This clone came up a few times. The chain carries TRBV25-1 and TRBJ2-5; maybe TRBD2 (6 bases). The CDR3 totals 13 residues. Germline assignment: CDR1 MGHDK and CDR2 SYGVNS. Trimming removed 8 bases at V and 5 bases at J, with 15 bases between. This CDR3 is CASLDYFSETQYF. As DNA, the CDR3 is TGTGCCAGCCTGGACTACTTTTCGGAGACCCAGTACTTC.

This clone came up a few times. This chain links TRBV7-3 with TRBJ1-6, with 10 bases lining up with TRBD1. The CDR3 has 16 residues. CDR1 is SGHTA and CDR2 is FQGTGA in the germline V gene. The junction had 8 bases not matched to a gene; V was cut back by 3 bases and J by 9 bases. The CDR3 region has the DNA TGTGCCAGCAGCTTGGGGGACAGGGGAACAGGTTCACCCCTCCACTTT. It encodes CASSLGDRGTGSPLHF.

This clone was picked up one time. V is TRBV30 and J is TRBJ1-2, with 8 bases matching TRBD1. With 2 bases clipped from V and 0 bases from J, the junction kept 5 bases outside the gene matches. Germline CDR1 reads GTSNPN; CDR2 reads SVGIG (reference sequence). There are 15 residues in the CDR3. In DNA form, the CDR3 reads TGTGCCTGGAGTCCCGGACAGGGATCTAACTATGGCTACACCTTC. It specifies CAWSPGQGSNYGYTF.

V and J are TRBV5-5 and TRBJ2-3, with 11 bases fitting TRBD2. From germline, CDR1 is SGHKS and CDR2 YYEKEE (reference sequence). V shed 0 bases, J shed 2 bases, and the junction held 2 bases outside the gene matches. This CDR3 has 16 residues. The CDR3 is CASSLAGLADTDTQYF. CDR3 bases: TGTGCCAGCAGCTTGGCGGGACTAGCGGACACAGATACGCAGTATTTT.

This chain uses TRBV20-1 with TRBJ2-7, with a weak D call TRBD1 (5 bases). The CDR3 is 11 amino acids. Trimming took off 6 bases at V and 5 bases at J, with 11 bases between the two ends. CDR1 and CDR2 (germline): DFQATT, SNEGSKA (reference sequence). The CDR3 is CSAAQGDEQYF. CDR3 DNA sequence: TGCAGTGCAGCACAAGGGGACGAGCAGTACTTC.